The sequence of this TCR beta chain was determined in a study of OX40 agonist ivuxolimab in advanced cancers. For the study at large: Dose-escalation patients' cancers were hepatocellular carcinoma, melanoma, renal cell or head and neck cancer.

The germline gives CDR1 SGHRS, CDR2 YFSETQ. The V end lost 5 bases, the J end lost 2 bases, and 12 bases lay between the germline ends. This CDR3 region has 14 residues. Repertoires were generated with immunoSEQ multiplex PCR, while TCRdb's copy carries only in-frame clones and drops some. Of 60,000 to 75,000 clones listed, around 80% are singletons. The sequence came from an adult with an advanced solid tumor such as melanoma, head and neck, liver or kidney cancer. The source was CD4+ or CD8+ T cells sorted from blood, collected in a trial of the OX40 agonist ivuxolimab. V gene TRBV5-1 combines with J gene TRBJ2-3; no clear D. The CDR3 loop reads CASRPALATDTQYF. The DNA for the CDR3 is TGCGCCAGCAGACCCGCCTTAGCCACAGATACGCAGTATTTT.